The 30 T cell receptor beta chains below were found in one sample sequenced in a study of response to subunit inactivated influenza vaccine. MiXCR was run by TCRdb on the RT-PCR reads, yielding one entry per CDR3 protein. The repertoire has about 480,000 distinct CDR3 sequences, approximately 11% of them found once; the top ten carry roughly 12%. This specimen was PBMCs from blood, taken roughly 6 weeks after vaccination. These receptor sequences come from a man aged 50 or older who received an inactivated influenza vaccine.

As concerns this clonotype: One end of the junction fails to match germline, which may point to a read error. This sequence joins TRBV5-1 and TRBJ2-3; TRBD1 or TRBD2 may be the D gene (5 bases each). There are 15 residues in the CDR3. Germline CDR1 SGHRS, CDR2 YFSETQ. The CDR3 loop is CASSLWPGSTGTQYF. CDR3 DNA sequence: TGCGCCAGCAGCTTGTGGCCAGGGAGCACAGGTACGCAGTATTTT.

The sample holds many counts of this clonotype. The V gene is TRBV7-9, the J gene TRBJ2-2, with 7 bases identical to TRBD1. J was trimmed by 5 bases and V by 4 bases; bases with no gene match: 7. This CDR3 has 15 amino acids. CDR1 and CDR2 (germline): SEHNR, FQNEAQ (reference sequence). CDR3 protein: CASSSPLTGTGELFF. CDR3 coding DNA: TGTGCCAGCAGCTCGCCGCTGACAGGGACCGGGGAGCTGTTTTTT.

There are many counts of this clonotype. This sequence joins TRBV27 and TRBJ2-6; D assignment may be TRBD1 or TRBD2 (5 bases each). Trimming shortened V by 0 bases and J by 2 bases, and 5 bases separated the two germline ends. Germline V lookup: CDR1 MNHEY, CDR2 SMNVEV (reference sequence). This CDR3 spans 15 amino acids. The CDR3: CASSLSGAGANVLTF. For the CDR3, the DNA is TGTGCCAGCAGTTTATCGGGGGCTGGGGCCAACGTCCTGACTTTC.

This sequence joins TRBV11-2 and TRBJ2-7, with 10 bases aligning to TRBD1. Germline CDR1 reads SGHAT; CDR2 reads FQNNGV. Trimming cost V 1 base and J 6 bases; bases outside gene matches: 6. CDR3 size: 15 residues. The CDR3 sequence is CASSLVPGQGTEQYF. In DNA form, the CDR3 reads TGTGCCAGCAGCTTAGTCCCGGGACAGGGGACCGAGCAGTACTTC.

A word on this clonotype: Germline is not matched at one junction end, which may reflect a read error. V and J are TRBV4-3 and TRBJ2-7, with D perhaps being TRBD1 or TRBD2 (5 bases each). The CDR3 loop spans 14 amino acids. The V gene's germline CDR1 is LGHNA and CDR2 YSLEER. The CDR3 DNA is TGCGACAGCAGCCAAGTAGGCTGGGACCGCGAGCAGTACTTC. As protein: CDSSQVGWDREQYF.

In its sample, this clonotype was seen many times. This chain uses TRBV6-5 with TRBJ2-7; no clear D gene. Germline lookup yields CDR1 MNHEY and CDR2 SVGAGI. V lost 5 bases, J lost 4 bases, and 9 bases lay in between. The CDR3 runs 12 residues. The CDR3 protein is CASSHPGYEQYF. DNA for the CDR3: TGTGCCAGCAGTCACCCCGGTTACGAGCAGTACTTC.

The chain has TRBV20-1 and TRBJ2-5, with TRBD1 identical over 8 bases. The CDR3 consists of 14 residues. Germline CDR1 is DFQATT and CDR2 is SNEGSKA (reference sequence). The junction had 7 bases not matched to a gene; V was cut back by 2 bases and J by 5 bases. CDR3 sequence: CSARPTGVRETQYF. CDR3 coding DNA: TGCAGTGCTAGACCGACAGGGGTGCGGGAGACCCAGTACTTC.

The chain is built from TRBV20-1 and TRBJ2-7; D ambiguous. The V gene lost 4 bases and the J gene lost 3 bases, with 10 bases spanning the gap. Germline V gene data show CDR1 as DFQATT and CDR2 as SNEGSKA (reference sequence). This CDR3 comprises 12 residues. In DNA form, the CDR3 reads TGCAGTGCTATGAAACCTATCTACGAGCAGTACTTC. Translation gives CSAMKPIYEQYF.

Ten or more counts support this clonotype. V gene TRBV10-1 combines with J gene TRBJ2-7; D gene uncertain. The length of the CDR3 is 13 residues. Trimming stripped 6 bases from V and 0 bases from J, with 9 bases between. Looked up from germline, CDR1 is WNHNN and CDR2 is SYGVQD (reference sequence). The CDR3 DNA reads TGCGCCAGCAGGGATTCCAGCTCCTACGAGCAGTACTTC. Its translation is CASRDSSSYEQYF.

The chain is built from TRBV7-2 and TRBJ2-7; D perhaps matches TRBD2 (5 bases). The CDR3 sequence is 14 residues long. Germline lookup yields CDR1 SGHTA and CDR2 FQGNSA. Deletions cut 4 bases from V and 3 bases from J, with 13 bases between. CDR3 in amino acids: CASSSPGTHYEQYF. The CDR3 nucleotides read TGTGCCAGCAGCTCACCGGGAACCCACTACGAGCAGTACTTC.

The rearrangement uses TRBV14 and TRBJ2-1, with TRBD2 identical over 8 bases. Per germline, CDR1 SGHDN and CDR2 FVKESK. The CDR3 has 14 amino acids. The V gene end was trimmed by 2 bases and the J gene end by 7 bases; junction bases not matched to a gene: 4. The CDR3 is CASSQLSGGNEQFF. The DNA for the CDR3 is TGTGCCAGCAGCCAACTCTCGGGGGGGAATGAGCAGTTCTTC.

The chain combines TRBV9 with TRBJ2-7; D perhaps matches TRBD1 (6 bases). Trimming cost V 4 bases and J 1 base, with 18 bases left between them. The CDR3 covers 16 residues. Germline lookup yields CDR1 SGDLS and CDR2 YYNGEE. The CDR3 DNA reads TGTGCCAGCAGCAGAGGGGTCTTGAGGGGGTCCTACGAGCAGTACTTC. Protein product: CASSRGVLRGSYEQYF.

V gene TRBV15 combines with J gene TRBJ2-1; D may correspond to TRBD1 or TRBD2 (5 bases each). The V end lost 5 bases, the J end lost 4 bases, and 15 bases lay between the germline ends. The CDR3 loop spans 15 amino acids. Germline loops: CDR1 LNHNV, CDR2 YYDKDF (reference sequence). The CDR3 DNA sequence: TGTGCCACCAGCCCCCCCGGGGCATATTACAATGAGCAGTTCTTC. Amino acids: CATSPPGAYYNEQFF.

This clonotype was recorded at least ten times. The CDR3 bases are TGCAGTGCTAGAGATCTGGGAGGGTGGACATTAACTAAGGACTATGGCTACACCTTC. It yields the protein CSARDLGGWTLTKDYGYTF. The gene calls are TRBV20-1 and TRBJ1-2; D may be TRBD1 (5 bases). Germline V gene lookup returns CDR1 DFQATT and CDR2 SNEGSKA (reference sequence). Trimming took 0 bases from V and 3 from J, leaving 26 bases between them. The CDR3 spans 19 residues.

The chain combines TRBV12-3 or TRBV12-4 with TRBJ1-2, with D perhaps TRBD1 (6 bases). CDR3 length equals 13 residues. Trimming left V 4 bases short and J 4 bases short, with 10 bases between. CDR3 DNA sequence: TGTGCCAGCAGTTCAGGGGTGGCCTATGGCTACACCTTC. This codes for CASSSGVAYGYTF.

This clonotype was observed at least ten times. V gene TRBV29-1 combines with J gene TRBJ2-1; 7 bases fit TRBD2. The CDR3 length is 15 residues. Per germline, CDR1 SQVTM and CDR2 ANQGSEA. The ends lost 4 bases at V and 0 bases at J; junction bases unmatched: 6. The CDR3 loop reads CSVASGARSYNEQFF. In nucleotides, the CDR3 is TGCAGCGTTGCGAGCGGGGCACGCTCCTACAATGAGCAGTTCTTC.

CDR3 in amino acids: CASSLHLGGEQYF. CDR3 DNA sequence: TGTGCCAGCAGCCTACACCTGGGCGGCGAGCAGTACTTC. J is TRBJ2-7 and V is TRBV7-9, with D unresolved. V lost 5 bases and J 6 bases, leaving 14 bases between the germline ends. The CDR3 sequence is 13 residues long. Germline V gives CDR1 SEHNR, CDR2 FQNEAQ (reference sequence). Combining the CDR3 with reference TRBV7-9 and TRBJ2-7 gives the whole variable domain DTGVSQNPRHKITKRGQNVTFRCDPISEHNRLYWYRQTLGQGPEFLTYFQNEAQLEKSRLLSDRFSAERPKGSFSTLEIQRTEQGDSAMYLCASSLHLGGEQYFGPGTRLTVT.

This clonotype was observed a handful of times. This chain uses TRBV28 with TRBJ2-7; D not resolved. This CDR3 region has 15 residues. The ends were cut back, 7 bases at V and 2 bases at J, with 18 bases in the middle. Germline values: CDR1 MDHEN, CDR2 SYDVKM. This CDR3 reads CASTRASTLTYEQYF. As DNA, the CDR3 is TGTGCCAGCACACGGGCAAGTACCCTAACCTACGAGCAGTACTTC.

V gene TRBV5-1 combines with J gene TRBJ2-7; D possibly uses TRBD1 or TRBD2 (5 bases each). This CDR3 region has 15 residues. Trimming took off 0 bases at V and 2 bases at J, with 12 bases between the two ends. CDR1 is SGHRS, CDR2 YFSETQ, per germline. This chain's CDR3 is CASSLAWDPAYEQYF. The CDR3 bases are TGCGCCAGCAGCTTGGCTTGGGACCCAGCCTACGAGCAGTACTTC.

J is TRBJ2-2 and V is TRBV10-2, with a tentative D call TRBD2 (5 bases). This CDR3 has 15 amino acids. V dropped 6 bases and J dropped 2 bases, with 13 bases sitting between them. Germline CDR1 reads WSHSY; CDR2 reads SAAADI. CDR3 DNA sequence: TGCGCCAGCAGAGGGAATAGCGACAACACCGGGGAGCTGTTTTTT. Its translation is CASRGNSDNTGELFF.

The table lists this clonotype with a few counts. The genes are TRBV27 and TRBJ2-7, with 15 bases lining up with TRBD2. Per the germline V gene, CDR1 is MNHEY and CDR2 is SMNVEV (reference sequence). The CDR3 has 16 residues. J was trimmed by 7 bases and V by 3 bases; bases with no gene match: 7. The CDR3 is CASSFGLAGGPGEQYF. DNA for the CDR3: TGTGCCAGCAGTTTCGGACTAGCGGGAGGGCCTGGGGAGCAGTACTTC.

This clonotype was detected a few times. This CDR3 reads CASRTSGDTQYF. CDR3 nucleotide sequence: TGTGCCAGCAGGACTAGCGGAGATACGCAGTATTTT. The chain recombines TRBV7-2 with TRBJ2-3; 9 bases align to TRBD2. The germline gives CDR1 SGHTA, CDR2 FQGNSA. V lost 6 bases, J lost 5 bases, and 0 bases stayed unmatched. The CDR3 spans 12 residues.

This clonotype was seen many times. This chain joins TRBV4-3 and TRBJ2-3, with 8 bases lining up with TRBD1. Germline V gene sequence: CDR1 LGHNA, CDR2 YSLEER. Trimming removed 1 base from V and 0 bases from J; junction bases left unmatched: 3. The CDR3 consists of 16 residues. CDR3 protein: CASSQGTGPSTDTQYF. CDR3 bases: TGCGCCAGCAGCCAAGGGACAGGGCCTAGCACAGATACGCAGTATTTT.

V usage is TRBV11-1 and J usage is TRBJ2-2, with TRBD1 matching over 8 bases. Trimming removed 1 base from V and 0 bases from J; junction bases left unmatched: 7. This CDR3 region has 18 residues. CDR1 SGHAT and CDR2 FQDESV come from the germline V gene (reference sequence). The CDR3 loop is CASSLEGPGGANTGELFF. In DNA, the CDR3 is TGTGCCAGCAGCTTAGAAGGGCCAGGGGGCGCGAACACCGGGGAGCTGTTTTTT.

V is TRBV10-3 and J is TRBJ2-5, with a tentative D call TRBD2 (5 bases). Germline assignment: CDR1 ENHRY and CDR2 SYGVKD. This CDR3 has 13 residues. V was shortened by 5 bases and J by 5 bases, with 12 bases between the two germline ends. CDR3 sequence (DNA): TGTGCCATCAGTCAGAGCGGCCCCGAGACCCAGTACTTC. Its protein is CAISQSGPETQYF.

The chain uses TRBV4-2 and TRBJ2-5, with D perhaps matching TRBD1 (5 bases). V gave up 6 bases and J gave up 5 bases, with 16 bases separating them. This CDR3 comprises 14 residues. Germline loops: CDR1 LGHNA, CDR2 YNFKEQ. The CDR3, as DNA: TGTGCCAGCAGGTTACAACTGGGGCTGGAGACCCAGTACTTC. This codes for CASRLQLGLETQYF.

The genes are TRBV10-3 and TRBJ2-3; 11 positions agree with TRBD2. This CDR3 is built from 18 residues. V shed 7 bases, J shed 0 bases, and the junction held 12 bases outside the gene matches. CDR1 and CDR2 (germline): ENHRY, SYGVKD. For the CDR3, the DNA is TGTGCCATCAAAGGACACCCGGGACTAGCGGCTAGCACAGATACGCAGTATTTT. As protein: CAIKGHPGLAASTDTQYF.

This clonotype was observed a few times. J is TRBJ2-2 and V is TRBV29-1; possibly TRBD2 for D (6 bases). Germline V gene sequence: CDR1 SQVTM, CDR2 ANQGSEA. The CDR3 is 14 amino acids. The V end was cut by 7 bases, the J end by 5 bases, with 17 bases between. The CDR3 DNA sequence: TGCAGCGCCCCCCTCGGGGGATTGACCGGGGAGCTGTTTTTT. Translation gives CSAPLGGLTGELFF.

The CDR3 spells CASSPGRAGETQYF. The CDR3 bases are TGTGCCAGCAGCCCGGGAAGGGCCGGAGAGACCCAGTACTTC. The chain carries TRBV7-9 and TRBJ2-5; D possibly corresponds to TRBD2 (5 bases). Germline V gene lookup returns CDR1 SEHNR and CDR2 FQNEAQ (reference sequence). V was shortened by 5 bases and J by 4 bases, with 14 bases between the two germline ends. This CDR3 has 14 residues. The complete variable domain, with remaining parts taken from reference TRBV7-9 and TRBJ2-5, reads DTGVSQNPRHKITKRGQNVTFRCDPISEHNRLYWYRQTLGQGPEFLTYFQNEAQLEKSRLLSDRFSAERPKGSFSTLEIQRTEQGDSAMYLCASSPGRAGETQYFGPGTRLLVL.

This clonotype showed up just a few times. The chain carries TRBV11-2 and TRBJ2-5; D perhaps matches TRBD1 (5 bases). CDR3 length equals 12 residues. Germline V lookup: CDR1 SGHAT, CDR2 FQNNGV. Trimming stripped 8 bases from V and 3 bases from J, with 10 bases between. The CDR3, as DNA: TGTGCCAGCGGAATAGGGGAAGAGACCCAGTACTTC. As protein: CASGIGEETQYF.